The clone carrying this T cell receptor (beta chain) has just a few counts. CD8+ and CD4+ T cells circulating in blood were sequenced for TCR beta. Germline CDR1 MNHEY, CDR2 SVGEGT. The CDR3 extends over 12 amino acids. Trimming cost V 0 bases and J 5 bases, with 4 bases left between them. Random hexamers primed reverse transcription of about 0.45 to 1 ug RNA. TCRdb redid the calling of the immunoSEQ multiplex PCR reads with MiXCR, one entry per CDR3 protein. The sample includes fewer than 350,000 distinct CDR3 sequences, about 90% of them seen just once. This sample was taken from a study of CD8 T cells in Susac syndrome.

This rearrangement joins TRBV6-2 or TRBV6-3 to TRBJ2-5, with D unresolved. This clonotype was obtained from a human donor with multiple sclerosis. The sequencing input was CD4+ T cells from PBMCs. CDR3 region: CASSYSSETQYF. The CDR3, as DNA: TGTGCCAGCAGTTACTCGTCGGAGACCCAGTACTTC.